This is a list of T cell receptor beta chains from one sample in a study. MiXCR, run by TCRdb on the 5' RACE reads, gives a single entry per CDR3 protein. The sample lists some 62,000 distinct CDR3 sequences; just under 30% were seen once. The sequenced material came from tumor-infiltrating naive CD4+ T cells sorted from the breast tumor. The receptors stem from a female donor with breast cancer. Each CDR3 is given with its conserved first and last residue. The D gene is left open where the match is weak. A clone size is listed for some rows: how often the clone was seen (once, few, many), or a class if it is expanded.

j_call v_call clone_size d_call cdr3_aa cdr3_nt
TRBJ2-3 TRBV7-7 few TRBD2 CASSPTPLAGVGDTQYF TGTGCTAGCAGCCCCACCCCTTTAGCGGGAGTGGGAGATACGCAGTATTTT
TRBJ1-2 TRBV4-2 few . CASSQEVGRNYGYTF TGTGCCAGCAGCCAAGAGGTCGGGCGGAACTATGGCTACACCTTC
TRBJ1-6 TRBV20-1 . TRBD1 CSPAGTGDYNSPLHF TGCAGTCCCGCCGGGACAGGGGATTATAATTCACCCCTCCACTTT
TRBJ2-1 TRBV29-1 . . CSVGTVPYNEQFF TGCAGCGTTGGGACAGTCCCCTACAATGAGCAGTTCTTC
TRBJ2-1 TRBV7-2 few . CASSRVNEQFF TGTGCCAGCAGCCGCGTTAATGAGCAGTTCTTC
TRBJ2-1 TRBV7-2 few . CASSPRARRNEQFF TGTGCCAGCAGCCCGAGGGCGCGTAGGAATGAGCAGTTCTTC
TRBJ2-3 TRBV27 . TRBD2 CASSGPGTREYF TGTGCCAGCAGCGGCCCCGGGACTAGGGAGTATTTT
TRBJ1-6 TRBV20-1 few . CSAREDGFYNSPLHF TGCAGTGCTAGAGAGGACGGATTCTATAATTCACCCCTCCACTTT
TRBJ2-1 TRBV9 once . CASSERGHEQFF TGTGCCAGCAGCGAACGGGGCCATGAGCAGTTCTTC
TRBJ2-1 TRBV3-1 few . CASSHHNNEQFF TGTGCCAGCAGCCATCACAACAATGAGCAGTTCTTC
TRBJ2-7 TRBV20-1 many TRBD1 CSANPRDSIFTGQYF TGCAGTGCTAACCCAAGGGACAGTATATTTACTGGGCAGTACTTC